These 12 T cell receptor beta chains were all obtained from the same sample, sequenced in a study of CD8 T cells in ankylosing spondylitis. Which antigens these TCRs recognize remains unknown. Via MiXCR, TCRdb re-called the 5' RACE reads, giving one row per CDR3 protein. The sample holds approximately 500,000 distinct CDR3 sequences, more than 9.5% seen once. Study outcomes and limitations: One TCR beta motif, made up of 7 or 8 highly homologous variants, appeared characteristic of ankylosing spondylitis blood.

Sequencing was done on a sample of blood, either unsorted or a sorted T cell fraction (not recorded which). The receptor set was obtained from a male donor with ankylosing spondylitis.

The V and J genes are TRBV7-2 and TRBJ2-1; a weak D match, TRBD1 (6 bases). The V end lost 0 bases, the J end lost 0 bases, and 15 bases lay between the germline ends. The CDR3 is 18 amino acids. Germline-derived CDR1 and CDR2 are SGHTA and FQGNSA. Here the CDR3 DNA reads TGTGCCAGCAGCTTAGCCCCTGGGGGCCATAGCTCCTACAATGAGCAGTTCTTC. This gives the protein CASSLAPGGHSSYNEQFF.

The chain carries TRBV20-1 and TRBJ2-3; tentative D call: TRBD1 (6 bases). V gave up 4 bases and J gave up 0 bases, with 14 bases separating them. Germline CDR1 is DFQATT and CDR2 is SNEGSKA (reference sequence). This CDR3 spans 15 amino acids. The CDR3 DNA is TGCAGTGCTACCCCCGTCACAGGGAGCACAGATACGCAGTATTTT. The encoded protein is CSATPVTGSTDTQYF.

This clonotype was recorded at least ten times. This chain joins TRBV5-1 and TRBJ1-1, with 7 bases fitting TRBD1. The CDR3 runs to 13 residues. Germline assignment: CDR1 SGHRS and CDR2 YFSETQ. With V trimmed by 5 bases and J by 4 bases, 5 bases remained unmatched. The CDR3, as DNA: TGCGCCAGCAGTACAGGGGCGTCCACTGAAGCTTTCTTT. Amino acids: CASSTGASTEAFF. Full variable domain (rest looked up from reference TRBV5-1 and TRBJ1-1): KAGVTQTPRYLIKTRGQQVTLSCSPISGHRSVSWYQQTPGQGLQFLFEYFSETQRNKGNFPGRFSGRQFSNSRSEMNVSTLELGDSALYLCASSTGASTEAFFGQGTRLTVV.

This chain links TRBV10-2 with TRBJ2-1; TRBD2 matches at 10 bases. Germline V gene data show CDR1 as WSHSY and CDR2 as SAAADI. With 6 bases clipped from V and 5 bases from J, the junction kept 7 bases outside the gene matches. The CDR3 spans 15 residues. The CDR3 here is CASSASGRGDNEQFF. The DNA for the CDR3 is TGCGCCAGCAGCGCGAGCGGGAGGGGCGACAATGAGCAGTTCTTC.

CDR3 DNA: TGTGCCAGCAGCTTAGCGCGGGGCGGAATTTACAATGAGCAGTTCTTC. The encoded protein is CASSLARGGIYNEQFF. The V gene is TRBV7-9, the J gene TRBJ2-1; D might be TRBD2 (6 bases). Looked up from germline, CDR1 is SEHNR and CDR2 is FQNEAQ (reference sequence). The germline V and J ends were trimmed by 0 bases and 4 bases, with 13 bases remaining between them. The CDR3 extends over 16 amino acids.

This clonotype was detected only a few times. The rearrangement links TRBV20-1 to TRBJ2-3, with D unclear. Trimming shortened V by 4 bases and J by 2 bases, and 10 bases separated the two germline ends. The germline V gene encodes CDR1 DFQATT and CDR2 SNEGSKA (reference sequence). The CDR3 contains 13 residues. CDR3 nucleotide sequence: TGCAGTGCTACGGACCAGAACACAGATACGCAGTATTTT. Translation: CSATDQNTDTQYF.

The rearrangement links TRBV5-1 to TRBJ2-7; 11 nucleotides line up with TRBD2. The V and J ends lost 4 bases and 3 bases, in that order; junction bases with no gene match: 6. Looked up from germline, CDR1 is SGHRS and CDR2 is YFSETQ. The CDR3 has 15 amino acids. The CDR3 DNA sequence: TGCGCCAGCAGCCTCGGGACTAGCGGATACTACGAGCAGTACGTC. Protein: CASSLGTSGYYEQYV.

This clonotype was counted a few times. V is TRBV10-3 and J is TRBJ2-7, with 10 positions matching TRBD1. The J segment lost 7 bases and the V segment lost 6 bases, leaving 15 bases of the junction unmatched. This CDR3 has 16 residues. From germline, CDR1 is ENHRY and CDR2 SYGVKD. CDR3 sequence: CAISDTRTGGVGEQYF. For the CDR3, the DNA is TGTGCCATCAGCGACACCCGGACAGGGGGTGTGGGGGAGCAGTACTTC.

At least ten counts were recorded for this clonotype. The chain recombines TRBV5-1 with TRBJ2-3; no clear D gene. The CDR3 runs 15 residues. V lost 0 bases, J lost 8 bases, and 16 bases lay in between. Germline CDR1 SGHRS, CDR2 YFSETQ. In nucleotides, the CDR3 is TGCGCCAGCAGCTTGGCCGGTCCTATGTCAGCTACGCAGTATTTT. Protein product: CASSLAGPMSATQYF.

The CDR3 loop is CATETGDTASYEQYF. In DNA form, the CDR3 reads TGTGCCACCGAGACCGGGGACACGGCCTCCTACGAGCAGTACTTC. J is TRBJ2-7 and V is TRBV6-1; possible D gene TRBD1, 6 bases. V lost 10 bases and J lost 0, with 19 bases in between. Per the germline V gene, CDR1 is MNHNS and CDR2 is SASEGT. CDR3 length: 15 amino acids.

In this sample, this clonotype turned up many times. The genes are TRBV5-1 and TRBJ2-5, with TRBD2 as a possible D gene (5 bases). This CDR3 is built from 14 residues. Germline CDR1 and CDR2: SGHRS and YFSETQ. Trimming left V 4 bases short and J 2 bases short, with 12 bases between. The CDR3 here is CASSRGLGQETQYF. The CDR3, as DNA: TGCGCCAGCAGCCGAGGACTGGGACAAGAGACCCAGTACTTC.

This clonotype was picked up many times. This rearrangement joins TRBV29-1 to TRBJ2-3; possible D gene TRBD1, 6 bases. The germline CDR1 and CDR2 sequences are SQVTM and ANQGSEA. The CDR3 loop spans 14 amino acids. V dropped 1 base and J dropped 3 bases, with 11 bases sitting between them. The CDR3 region has the DNA TGCAGCGTTGAAGGTACAGGGAAAACAGATACGCAGTATTTT. Encoded protein: CSVEGTGKTDTQYF.